This TCR beta chain appears in the sequencing data of a study of spatial heterogeneity in lung cancer. On the study more broadly: Within raw reads, each unique TCR and UMI combination appeared on average more than ten times.

This CDR3 is built from 16 residues. V shed 1 base and J 6 bases; nucleotides not matched to a gene: 7. Noted time point: blood at routine non-recurrence follow-up after resection. Material for sequencing was whole RNA from tumor, nontumor lung or frozen PBMC, left unsorted. All TCR cDNA molecules were individually tagged with a unique molecular identifier. TCRdb recomputed calls from the 5' RACE reads with MiXCR, one row per CDR3 protein. Counted here are approximately 93,000 distinct CDR3 sequences, 15% to 20% occurring once; the ten biggest clones make up about a fifth. This clonotype has only a few counts. What it recognizes is unknown. Findings and limits, study-wide: Resection saw ubiquitous expanded tumor TCRs appear in blood more than follow-up did.

Sequencing was performed on PBMCs, taken at follow-up. This chain links TRBV12-3 or TRBV12-4 with TRBJ1-5, with 9 bases matching TRBD1. This clonotype originated in a male donor with early-stage non-small cell lung cancer. The CDR3 DNA reads TGTGCCAGCAGTTTAGGGGGGGACAGGGTTACTCAGCCCCAGCATTTT. Protein: CASSLGGDRVTQPQHF.